This TCR beta chain was identified in a study of cytomegalovirus exposure and HLA in healthy donors. This clone was counted a single time. Germline loops: CDR1 KGHSH, CDR2 LQKENI. This CDR3 is built from 15 residues. The V end was cut by 6 bases, the J end by 7 bases, with 16 bases between. Primers included in the PCR were 60 Vbeta and 13 Jbeta primers. Here immunoSEQ multiplex PCR was the method, and the copy in TCRdb shows in-frame clones only, minus some. The sample lists approximately 100,000 clones, 60% to 85% seen once, with 10% to 15% in the top ten. This clonotype originated in a woman aged 40 to 50 in good health and CMV-seropositive. The chain recombines TRBV18 with TRBJ1-6; TRBD1 is a possible D gene (6 bases). Input material: PBMCs. CDR3 DNA: TGTGCCAGCTCCCCTTCCCCAGGGGAAAATTCACCCCTCCACTTT. Translating it yields CASSPSPGENSPLHF.